The 7 T cell receptor beta chains in this list originate from one sample, sequenced in a study of metastatic and nonmetastatic thyroid tumors. Via MiXCR, TCRdb re-called the PCR reads. The sample yields 30,000 to 50,000 clones, 13% seen once. Thyroid surgery took place with no prior treatment in any patient. Input material: blood. The receptors were gathered from a female donor with papillary thyroid cancer or a benign thyroid nodule (not recorded which). Some clones in this sample may be carry-over from other donors' samples.

This clone was counted many times. The rearrangement joins TRBV9 to TRBJ2-5; no definite D call. The V gene's germline CDR1 is SGDLS and CDR2 YYNGEE. This CDR3 spans 16 amino acids. Trimming shortened V by 4 bases and J by 4 bases, and 20 bases separated the two germline ends. The CDR3 spells CASSPDPTDVSETQYF. The CDR3 DNA reads TGTGCCAGCAGCCCGGACCCTACGGATGTTTCAGAGACCCAGTACTTC.

There are many counts of this clone. The rearrangement joins TRBV5-1 to TRBJ2-7; D is perhaps TRBD1 or TRBD2 (5 bases each). Trimming stripped 0 bases from V and 0 bases from J, with 22 bases between. In germline, CDR1 is SGHRS, CDR2 YFSETQ. CDR3 length: 19 residues. DNA of the CDR3: TGCGCCAGCAGCTTGGGACCCCTCACGGGGCTGCAGACCTCCTACGAGCAGTACTTC. This gives the protein CASSLGPLTGLQTSYEQYF.

This clone was detected many times. Other DNA sequences within the sample encode an identical CDR3. In DNA form, the CDR3 reads TGTGCCATCAGGAAACTAGCGGGAGGTTCGGATGAGCAGTTCTTC. The encoded protein is CAIRKLAGGSDEQFF. This chain links TRBV10-3 with TRBJ2-1, with 12 bases aligning to TRBD2. The germline CDR1 and CDR2 sequences are ENHRY and SYGVKD. The ends lost 6 bases at V and 8 bases at J; junction bases unmatched: 8. The CDR3 contains 15 residues.

This clone came up many times. The V gene is TRBV20-1, the J gene TRBJ2-1; TRBD1 might be the D (7 bases). V was clipped by 6 bases and J by 10 bases, with 13 bases between them. Germline V lookup: CDR1 DFQATT, CDR2 SNEGSKA (reference sequence). This CDR3 spans 11 amino acids. The CDR3 here is CSATQGGEQFF. In nucleotides, the CDR3 is TGCAGTGCAACCCAGGGGGGCGAGCAGTTCTTC.

This clone appeared once. The chain has TRBV20-1 and TRBJ1-1; perhaps TRBD1 as D (6 bases). The ends were cut back, 3 bases at V and 4 bases at J, with 21 bases in the middle. This CDR3 contains 16 residues. The V gene's germline CDR1 is DFQATT and CDR2 SNEGSKA (reference sequence). The CDR3 DNA sequence: TGCAGTGCTAGTGCTCAATTGGGCAGGGGATTCACTGAAGCTTTCTTT. Translated, it gives CSASAQLGRGFTEAFF.

This clone rates as medium-sized (0.01 to 0.1%). The gene calls are TRBV27 and TRBJ2-1, with 7 bases matching TRBD2. The CDR3 runs 15 residues. Germline V gives CDR1 MNHEY, CDR2 SMNVEV (reference sequence). V dropped 2 bases and J dropped 4; count of bases not matched to a gene: 5. CDR3 coding DNA: TGTGCCAGCAGTTTAATAGCTAGCGGTTACAATGAGCAGTTCTTC. This translates into CASSLIASGYNEQFF.

This clone was observed a few times. One junction end does not reproduce the germline sequence, and a read error may be involved. The V and J genes are TRBV28 and TRBJ1-2; no clear D gene. Germline CDR1 reads MDHEN; CDR2 reads SYDVKM. This CDR3 spans 13 amino acids. CDR3 coding DNA: TGTGCCATCAGTGGTTCCCGGAAATATGGCTACACCTTC. It codes for CAISGSRKYGYTF.